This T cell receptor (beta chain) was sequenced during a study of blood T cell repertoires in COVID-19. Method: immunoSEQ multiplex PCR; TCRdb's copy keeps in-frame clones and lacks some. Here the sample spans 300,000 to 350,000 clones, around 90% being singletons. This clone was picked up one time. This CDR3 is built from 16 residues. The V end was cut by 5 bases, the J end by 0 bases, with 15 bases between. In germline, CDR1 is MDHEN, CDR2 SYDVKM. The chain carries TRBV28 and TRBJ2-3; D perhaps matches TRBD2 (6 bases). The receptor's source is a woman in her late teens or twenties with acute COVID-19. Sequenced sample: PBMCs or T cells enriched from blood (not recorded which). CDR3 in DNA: TGTGCCAGCAGTAGGATTAGCGGCACTAGCACAGATACGCAGTATTTT. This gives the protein CASSRISGTSTDTQYF.